This is a list of T cell receptor beta chains from one sample in a study of shared clonotypes between healthy human individuals. The repertoire was sequenced with immunoSEQ multiplex PCR; TCRdb's copy has only in-frame clones and lacks some. The sample holds 470,000 or so clones, roughly 80% seen once. Sequencing was performed on PBMCs. These receptors were taken from a woman aged 40-49 years in good health. Some clones in this sample may be carry-over from other donors' samples. Each CDR3 is given with its conserved first and last residue. A D gene is named only where the DNA matches it firmly. Clone size appears in some rows only: once, few, many, or a class for an expanded clone.

J: TRBJ2-3; size: few; V: TRBV11-2; D: TRBD2; CDR3: CASSPRAGGTDTQYF; DNA: TGTGCCAGCAGCCCCCGAGCGGGAGGCACAGATACGCAGTATTTT
J: TRBJ2-2; size: -; V: TRBV19; D: TRBD1; CDR3: CASTGTGGAGELFF; DNA: TGTGCCAGTACTGGGACAGGGGGTGCCGGGGAGCTGTTTTTT
J: TRBJ2-7; size: -; V: TRBV29-1; D: TRBD1; CDR3: CSVVGEGTGLYEQYF; DNA: TGCAGCGTTGTGGGGGAAGGGACAGGGCTCTACGAGCAGTACTTC
J: TRBJ2-3; size: -; V: TRBV6-1; D: -; CDR3: CASRDGAMDTQYF; DNA: TGTGCCAGCCGGGACGGAGCGATGGATACGCAGTATTTT
J: TRBJ2-3; size: -; V: TRBV9; D: -; CDR3: CASSRLLGTDTQYF; DNA: TGTGCCAGCAGCCGGCTGCTTGGCACAGATACGCAGTATTTT
J: TRBJ2-2; size: -; V: TRBV7-6; D: -; CDR3: CASSQDYGELFF; DNA: TGTGCCAGCAGCCAGGATTACGGGGAGCTGTTTTTT
J: TRBJ2-3; size: -; V: TRBV10-2; D: TRBD2; CDR3: CASSESGWVAGSTDTQYF; DNA: TGCGCCAGCAGTGAGTCGGGTTGGGTAGCGGGGAGCACAGATACGCAGTATTTT
J: TRBJ2-3; size: once; V: TRBV7-2; D: TRBD1; CDR3: CASSLVSGGDAQYF; DNA: TGTGCCAGCAGCTTAGTGTCAGGGGGAGATGCGCAGTATTTT
J: TRBJ1-6; size: many; V: TRBV28; D: TRBD1; CDR3: CASSFWTGRIPALHF; DNA: TGTGCCAGCAGTTTCTGGACAGGGAGAATTCCGGCCCTCCACTTT
J: TRBJ1-5; size: -; V: TRBV15; D: TRBD1; CDR3: CATSRARGGSNQPQHF; DNA: TGTGCCACCAGCAGGGCCAGGGGGGGCAGCAATCAGCCCCAGCATTTT
J: TRBJ2-7; size: -; V: TRBV7-2; D: -; CDR3: CATRQGGDEQYF; DNA: TGTGCCACCAGACAGGGAGGAGACGAGCAGTACTTC
J: TRBJ2-7; size: -; V: TRBV10-1; D: TRBD1; CDR3: CASVFRDRASYEQYF; DNA: TGCGCCAGCGTATTCCGGGACAGGGCCTCCTACGAGCAGTACTTC
J: TRBJ2-5; size: -; V: TRBV5-1; D: -; CDR3: CASSLTGTGETQYF; DNA: TGCGCCAGCAGCCTAACAGGAACGGGAGAGACCCAGTACTTC
J: TRBJ2-3; size: -; V: TRBV29-1; D: -; CDR3: CSALGLNTSSTDTQYF; DNA: TGCAGCGCCCTGGGACTGAATACTAGTTCAACAGATACGCAGTATTTT
J: TRBJ2-1; size: -; V: TRBV4-2; D: TRBD2; CDR3: CASSQEDEAGGYNEQFF; DNA: TGTGCCAGCAGCCAAGAGGACGAAGCGGGAGGCTACAATGAGCAGTTCTTC
J: TRBJ2-7; size: -; V: TRBV14; D: TRBD1; CDR3: CASSQASGGFEQYF; DNA: TGTGCCAGCAGCCAAGCCTCAGGGGGCTTCGAGCAGTACTTC
J: TRBJ2-3; size: -; V: TRBV11-2; D: -; CDR3: CASSPLGGVTDTQYF; DNA: TGTGCCAGCAGCCCCTTGGGGGGAGTGACAGATACGCAGTATTTT
J: TRBJ1-2; size: many; V: TRBV27; D: TRBD1; CDR3: CASSRQGAILQGYGYTF; DNA: TGTGCCAGCAGTAGACAGGGGGCGATTCTACAGGGCTATGGCTACACCTTC
J: TRBJ2-7; size: -; V: TRBV5-1; D: TRBD1; CDR3: CASSWGTGYEQYF; DNA: TGCGCCAGCAGCTGGGGGACAGGGTACGAGCAGTACTTC
J: TRBJ2-2; size: -; V: TRBV28; D: -; CDR3: CASSFSITGELFF; DNA: TGTGCCAGCAGTTTCTCCATCACCGGGGAGCTGTTTTTT
J: TRBJ2-6; size: once; V: TRBV9; D: -; CDR3: CASSAAHGANVLTF; DNA: TGTGCCAGCAGCGCGGCCCATGGGGCCAACGTCCTGACTTTC
J: TRBJ2-1; size: few; V: TRBV7-2; D: TRBD2; CDR3: CASSLSAGEHNEQFF; DNA: TGTGCCAGCAGCTTATCAGCGGGAGAACACAATGAGCAGTTCTTC
J: TRBJ2-7; size: -; V: TRBV15; D: -; CDR3: CATSREFAGSYEQYF; DNA: TGTGCCACCAGCAGAGAGTTCGCAGGATCCTACGAGCAGTACTTC
J: TRBJ1-1; size: -; V: TRBV10-1; D: -; CDR3: CASSPGGSPQGAFF; DNA: TGCGCCAGCTCCCCGGGAGGCAGCCCTCAGGGAGCTTTCTTT
J: TRBJ2-5; size: once; V: TRBV29-1; D: -; CDR3: CSVDQGQETQYF; DNA: TGCAGCGTTGATCAGGGGCAAGAGACCCAGTACTTC
J: TRBJ1-1; size: -; V: TRBV2; D: TRBD1; CDR3: CAITGGENTEAFF; DNA: TGTGCCATCACAGGGGGCGAGAACACTGAAGCTTTCTTT
J: TRBJ2-1; size: -; V: TRBV6-5; D: TRBD2; CDR3: CVTGRERYNEQFF; DNA: TGTGTCACGGGGCGGGAGAGGTACAATGAGCAGTTCTTC
J: TRBJ2-2; size: -; V: TRBV7-2; D: -; CDR3: CASADGGRHTGELFF; DNA: TGTGCCAGCGCAGATGGGGGGCGCCACACCGGGGAGCTGTTTTTT
J: TRBJ2-6; size: -; V: TRBV4-1; D: -; CDR3: CASSQDPISGANVLTF; DNA: TGCGCCAGCAGCCAAGATCCGATCTCTGGGGCCAACGTCCTGACTTTC
J: TRBJ1-1; size: once; V: TRBV15; D: -; CDR3: CATSRDRGDTEAFF; DNA: TGTGCCACCAGCAGAGATCGGGGTGACACTGAAGCTTTCTTT
J: TRBJ2-7; size: -; V: TRBV9; D: TRBD1; CDR3: CASSASTGGIGEQYF; DNA: TGTGCCAGCAGCGCCTCGACAGGGGGTATTGGCGAGCAGTACTTC
J: TRBJ2-1; size: -; V: TRBV19; D: -; CDR3: CASSISGISYNEQFF; DNA: TGTGCCAGTAGTATTAGCGGAATCTCCTACAATGAGCAGTTCTTC
J: TRBJ2-2; size: few; V: TRBV5-1; D: -; CDR3: CASSLAGANTGELFF; DNA: TGCGCCAGCAGCTTGGCGGGCGCGAACACCGGGGAGCTGTTTTTT
J: TRBJ2-1; size: -; V: TRBV20-1; D: TRBD1; CDR3: CSARAGTGAFF; DNA: TGCAGTGCTAGAGCTGGGACAGGGGCGTTCTTC
J: TRBJ2-3; size: -; V: TRBV11-1; D: -; CDR3: CASSLGRGDTQYF; DNA: TGTGCCAGCAGCTTAGGGAGAGGGGATACGCAGTATTTT
J: TRBJ1-2; size: -; V: TRBV7-3; D: TRBD1; CDR3: CASSQTVTGGGYTF; DNA: TGTGCCAGCAGCCAAACTGTCACAGGGGGCGGCTACACCTTC
J: TRBJ1-2; size: -; V: TRBV12-5; D: -; CDR3: CASGPDLWGYGYTF; DNA: TGTGCTAGTGGACCGGACTTATGGGGCTATGGCTACACCTTC
J: TRBJ1-4; size: -; V: TRBV15; D: -; CDR3: CATSSSGEKLFF; DNA: TGTGCCACAAGCAGTAGTGGTGAAAAACTGTTTTTT
J: TRBJ2-2; size: -; V: TRBV7-2; D: -; CDR3: CASSLDPATGELFF; DNA: TGTGCCAGCAGCTTAGATCCAGCCACCGGGGAGCTGTTTTTT
J: TRBJ2-7; size: -; V: TRBV9; D: TRBD2; CDR3: CASSVGGRLSYEQYF; DNA: TGTGCCAGCAGCGTGGGCGGGAGGCTTTCCTACGAGCAGTACTTC
J: TRBJ2-6; size: few; V: TRBV28; D: TRBD1; CDR3: CASSPPGQLSSGANVLTF; DNA: TGTGCCAGCAGTCCACCGGGACAGTTGAGCTCTGGGGCCAACGTCCTGACTTTC
J: TRBJ2-1; size: -; V: TRBV27; D: -; CDR3: CASRLRGTWGYNEQFF; DNA: TGTGCCAGCAGACTTCGAGGGACGTGGGGCTACAATGAGCAGTTCTTC
J: TRBJ2-5; size: few; V: TRBV10-2; D: TRBD2; CDR3: CASTTSGRGQETQYF; DNA: TGCGCCAGCACTACTAGCGGGAGAGGGCAAGAGACCCAGTACTTC
J: TRBJ2-5; size: -; V: TRBV19; D: -; CDR3: CAASWRDGETQYF; DNA: TGTGCCGCATCCTGGCGGGACGGAGAGACCCAGTACTTC
J: TRBJ1-2; size: -; V: TRBV7-3; D: TRBD1; CDR3: CASSLGQGGGYTF; DNA: TGTGCCAGCAGCTTAGGACAGGGGGGCGGCTACACCTTC
J: TRBJ2-1; size: -; V: TRBV27; D: -; CDR3: CASSLSPPGNNEQFF; DNA: TGTGCCAGCAGTTTATCTCCCCCGGGAAACAATGAGCAGTTCTTC
J: TRBJ1-1; size: -; V: TRBV27; D: TRBD1; CDR3: CANPWDRGTYTEAFF; DNA: TGTGCCAACCCTTGGGACAGGGGAACGTACACTGAAGCTTTCTTT
J: TRBJ1-5; size: once; V: TRBV2; D: -; CDR3: CASSEPPGNQPQHF; DNA: TGTGCCAGCAGTGAACCGCCCGGGAATCAGCCCCAGCATTTT
J: TRBJ1-4; size: -; V: TRBV6-5; D: -; CDR3: CASSYRGANEKLFF; DNA: TGTGCCAGCAGTTACAGGGGAGCTAATGAAAAACTGTTTTTT
J: TRBJ2-1; size: -; V: TRBV30; D: -; CDR3: CAWRPRSNEQFF; DNA: TGTGCCTGGAGACCTAGAAGCAATGAGCAGTTCTTC
J: TRBJ2-7; size: -; V: TRBV6-5; D: TRBD1; CDR3: CASSYGQGGGEQYF; DNA: TGTGCCAGCAGTTACGGACAGGGAGGCGGGGAGCAGTACTTC
J: TRBJ2-1; size: -; V: TRBV18; D: -; CDR3: CASSPPSAQEQFF; DNA: TGTGCCAGCTCACCACCGTCGGCTCAGGAGCAGTTCTTC